The 15 T cell receptor beta chains below come from one sample, sequenced in a study of T cell responses to AZD1222 COVID-19 vaccine. TCRdb keeps only in-frame clones here, not all; method: immunoSEQ multiplex PCR. The table lists about 83,000 clones, about 83% of them singletons. The sample was peripheral blood, taken on day 0 of AZD1222 vaccination. These receptors were collected from an adult in good health.

The V gene is TRBV19, the J gene TRBJ2-2; D possibly uses TRBD1 or TRBD2 (5 bases each). Trimming stripped 4 bases from V and 4 bases from J, with 16 bases between. The CDR3 totals 16 residues. Germline V CDR1 and CDR2: LNHDA, SQIVND (reference sequence). Here the CDR3 reads CASSNLWGIGTGELFF. The CDR3 bases are TGTGCCAGTAGTAATTTGTGGGGGATTGGCACCGGGGAGCTGTTTTTT.

This chain joins TRBV5-1 and TRBJ2-5, with TRBD2 identical over 10 bases. The CDR3 is 17 amino acids. Losses at the gene ends were 0 bases for V and 4 bases for J; bases not matched to a gene: 9. Germline CDR1 and CDR2: SGHRS and YFSETQ. The chain's CDR3 is CASSLGASGSSSETQYF. The CDR3 nucleotides are TGCGCCAGCAGCTTGGGGGCTAGCGGGAGTTCATCAGAGACCCAGTACTTC.

The chain carries TRBV5-6 and TRBJ1-2, with no clear D. This CDR3 region has 13 residues. Between the trimmed V and J ends, which lost 2 bases and 4 bases, there was a span of 9 bases. The germline gives CDR1 SGHDT, CDR2 YYEEEE. The chain's CDR3 is CASSFGEFYGYTF. As DNA, the CDR3 is TGTGCCAGCAGCTTCGGGGAATTCTATGGCTACACCTTC.

This sequence joins TRBV7-8 and TRBJ2-3, with a tentative D call TRBD2 (6 bases). The CDR3 totals 13 residues. Germline V gene sequence: CDR1 SGHVS, CDR2 FQNEAQ. V lost 5 bases and J 8 bases, leaving 14 bases between the germline ends. CDR3 in amino acids: CASSGLGAGTQYF. For the CDR3, the DNA is TGTGCCAGCAGCGGGCTCGGAGCGGGTACGCAGTATTTT. The full variable domain, in which reference TRBV7-8 and TRBJ2-3 provide the parts outside the CDR3, is GAGVSQSPRYKVAKRGQDVALRCDPISGHVSLFWYQQALGQGPEFLTYFQNEAQLDKSGLPSDRFFAERPEGSVSTLKIQRTQQEDSAVYLCASSGLGAGTQYFGPGTRLTVL.

V and J are TRBV21-1 and TRBJ1-4; TRBD1, the D gene given by the table, was not confirmed from the DNA. TRBV21-1 is an annotated pseudogene. The CDR3 consists of 19 residues. CDR3 protein: CASVRTSLLKGVSNEKLFF. CDR3 DNA: TGTGCCAGCGTCCGGACGAGTTTATTAAAGGGGGTTTCTAATGAAAAACTGTTTTTT.

The chain uses TRBV10-3 and TRBJ2-7, with D perhaps matching TRBD2 (5 bases). Germline V lookup: CDR1 ENHRY, CDR2 SYGVKD. Trimming stripped 8 bases from V and 0 bases from J, with 11 bases between. The length of the CDR3 is 13 residues. The CDR3 DNA is TGTGCCATCGGAGGAGCGGACTCCTACGAGCAGTACTTC. The encoded protein is CAIGGADSYEQYF.

The J gene is TRBJ1-2, the V gene TRBV15; 8 positions agree with TRBD1. The CDR3 has 16 amino acids. Germline values: CDR1 LNHNV, CDR2 YYDKDF (reference sequence). The junction had 8 bases not matched to a gene; V was cut back by 0 bases and J by 5 bases. The CDR3 region has the DNA TGTGCCACCAGCAGAGATTACGGACAGGGCGGATATGGCTACACCTTC. Its translation is CATSRDYGQGGYGYTF. Drawing the rest from reference TRBV15 and TRBJ1-2, the complete variable domain is DAMVIQNPRYQVTQFGKPVTLSCSQTLNHNVMYWYQQKSSQAPKLLFHYYDKDFNNEADTPDNFQSRRPNTSFCFLDIRSPGLGDTAMYLCATSRDYGQGGYGYTFGSGTRLTVV.

This clone was picked up one time. The chain employs TRBV7-2 and TRBJ1-1; D gene unclear. The CDR3 is 14 residues long. The germline gives CDR1 SGHTA, CDR2 FQGNSA. V was trimmed by 1 base and J by 1 base, leaving 7 bases between them. The CDR3 is CASSLGVRNTEAFF. The DNA for the CDR3 is TGTGCCAGCAGCTTAGGGGTTCGGAACACTGAAGCTTTCTTT.

The genes are TRBV4-3 and TRBJ1-2; TRBD1 aligns across 9 bases. J was trimmed by 4 bases and V by 3 bases; bases with no gene match: 9. Germline-derived CDR1 and CDR2 are LGHNA and YSLEER. There are 16 residues in the CDR3. The CDR3 coding sequence is TGCGCCAGCAGCCAGGTCGATACAGGGGGCAGCTATGGCTACACCTTC. It is translated as CASSQVDTGGSYGYTF.

This chain uses TRBV18 with TRBJ1-2; D is possibly TRBD1 (5 bases). V shed 8 bases and J shed 4 bases, with 17 bases lying between them. The germline V gene encodes CDR1 KGHSH and CDR2 LQKENI. The CDR3 spans 14 residues. The DNA for the CDR3 is TGTGCCAGCCGGCTAGCCAGGGAAACCTATGGCTACACCTTC. It translates to CASRLARETYGYTF.

This chain links TRBV11-2 with TRBJ2-1; 14 bases are a match to TRBD2. CDR3 size: 14 residues. The trim removed 3 bases at V and 15 bases at J, leaving 7 bases unmatched. In germline, CDR1 is SGHAT, CDR2 FQNNGV. CDR3 region: CASSLGLAGAGPFF. The CDR3 region has the DNA TGTGCCAGCAGCTTGGGACTAGCGGGGGCCGGGCCGTTCTTC.

The chain joins TRBV5-1 to TRBJ2-6; D is perhaps TRBD1 (5 bases). Germline V gene sequence: CDR1 SGHRS, CDR2 YFSETQ. The CDR3 extends over 18 amino acids. V was trimmed by 2 bases and J by 0 bases, leaving 15 bases between them. CDR3 amino acids: CASSFWGPARSGANVLTF. DNA of the CDR3: TGCGCCAGCAGCTTTTGGGGCCCAGCACGCTCTGGGGCCAACGTCCTGACTTTC.

As to this clone: Compared with germline, one end of the junction differs, possibly owing to a read error. This chain joins TRBV7-7 and TRBJ2-5, with TRBD2 identical over 10 bases. CDR1 and CDR2 from the germline V gene are SSHAT and FNYEAQ (reference sequence). This CDR3 contains 18 residues. The CDR3 loop is CASSLTPFSGGPQETQYF. The CDR3 DNA sequence: TGTGCTAGCAGCCTTACCCCTTTTAGCGGGGGGCCCCAAGAGACCCAGTACTTC. The variable domain in full, completed from reference TRBV7-7 and TRBJ2-5, reads GAGVSQSPRYKVTKRGQDVTLRCDPISSHATLYWYQQALGQGPEFLTYFNYEAQPDKSGLPSDRFSAERPEGSISTLTIQRTEQRDSAMYRCASSLTPFSGGPQETQYFGPGTRLLVL.

This chain uses TRBV5-1 with TRBJ2-1, with D perhaps matching TRBD1 (6 bases). This CDR3 comprises 14 residues. With 0 bases removed from V and 9 bases from J, the gap between germline ends came to 13 bases. The germline V gene encodes CDR1 SGHRS and CDR2 YFSETQ. CDR3 bases: TGCGCCAGCAGCTTGGAGGCAGGGGTAGCTGAGCAGTTCTTC. The encoded protein is CASSLEAGVAEQFF.

This clone was seen just once. The chain links TRBV28 to TRBJ2-7; D is possibly TRBD1 (6 bases). The germline V gene encodes CDR1 MDHEN and CDR2 SYDVKM. The CDR3 length is 18 residues. Trimming cost V 3 bases and J 1 base, with 22 bases left between them. The CDR3 DNA reads TGTGCCAGCAGTTTGGGGGCAGGGGCCGCGTCCCGATCCTACGAGCAGTACTTC. This translates into CASSLGAGAASRSYEQYF.